The entry that follows covers one T cell receptor beta chain sequence. As yet, its antigen is unknown. Fresh peripheral blood, around 11 ml of it, supplied the PBMCs. There were TCR beta CDR3 regions amplified from RNA transcripts. HTBI primers were used for first-round RT-PCR of the TCR CDR3. TCRdb re-derived calls from the multiplex PCR reads in MiXCR, one entry per CDR3 protein. The table has a few hundred thousand distinct CDR3 sequences, around 19% seen once. The data were obtained in a study of T cells in Graves' hyperthyroidism and ophthalmopathy. This CDR3 region has 15 residues. Trimming stripped 6 bases from V and 3 bases from J, with 17 bases between. Germline V CDR1 and CDR2: SGHRS, YFSETQ. Overall study findings and caveats: Most expanded thyroid clonotypes above 0.001 also appeared in blood. Through a model of 13 V-J features, ophthalmopathy was separated from stable hyperthyroidism.

The sample consisted of blood. V is TRBV5-1 and J is TRBJ2-3; tentative D call: TRBD2 (6 bases). The receptor was derived from a man aged 40-55 years with Graves' hyperthyroidism. CDR3 nucleotide sequence: TGCGCCAGCACTTTACGCGGAGGGAGGACAGATACGCAGTATTTT. Protein: CASTLRGGRTDTQYF. Drawing the rest from reference TRBV5-1 and TRBJ2-3, the complete variable domain is KAGVTQTPRYLIKTRGQQVTLSCSPISGHRSVSWYQQTPGQGLQFLFEYFSETQRNKGNFPGRFSGRQFSNSRSEMNVSTLELGDSALYLCASTLRGGRTDTQYFGPGTRLTVL.